This T cell receptor beta chain was sequenced in a study of T-cell reconstitution after alpha-beta-depleted transplantation in children. Study observations and caveats: T-cell numbers and diversity one year post-transplant derived largely from freshly generated T cells. About two months after transplant, alpha-beta T cells reportedly came from several hundred expanded graft clones. Several patients had high TCRbeta diversity at day 60; it came from surviving recipient T cells and thymic progenitors.

This clonotype was seen only a few times. Its specificity is unknown. A TCRbeta library incorporating unique molecular identifiers was prepared. TCRdb recomputed calls from the PCR reads with MiXCR, one row per CDR3 protein. The sample carries approximately 500,000 distinct CDR3 sequences, about a quarter recorded once. The sequencing here drew on PBMCs, taken before TCRalphabeta/CD19-depleted stem cell transplant. The sequence was collected from a boy under two years old with Wiskott-Aldrich syndrome, due to receive a stem cell transplant.

CDR3 residues: CSASWSSGANVLTF. CDR3 bases: TGCAGTGCTAGCTGGTCCTCTGGGGCCAACGTCCTGACTTTC. The J gene is TRBJ2-6, the V gene TRBV20-1; D not resolved. The V end lost 3 bases, the J end lost 0 bases, and 6 bases lay between the germline ends. The length of the CDR3 is 14 residues. CDR1 and CDR2 (germline): DFQATT, SNEGSKA (reference sequence).